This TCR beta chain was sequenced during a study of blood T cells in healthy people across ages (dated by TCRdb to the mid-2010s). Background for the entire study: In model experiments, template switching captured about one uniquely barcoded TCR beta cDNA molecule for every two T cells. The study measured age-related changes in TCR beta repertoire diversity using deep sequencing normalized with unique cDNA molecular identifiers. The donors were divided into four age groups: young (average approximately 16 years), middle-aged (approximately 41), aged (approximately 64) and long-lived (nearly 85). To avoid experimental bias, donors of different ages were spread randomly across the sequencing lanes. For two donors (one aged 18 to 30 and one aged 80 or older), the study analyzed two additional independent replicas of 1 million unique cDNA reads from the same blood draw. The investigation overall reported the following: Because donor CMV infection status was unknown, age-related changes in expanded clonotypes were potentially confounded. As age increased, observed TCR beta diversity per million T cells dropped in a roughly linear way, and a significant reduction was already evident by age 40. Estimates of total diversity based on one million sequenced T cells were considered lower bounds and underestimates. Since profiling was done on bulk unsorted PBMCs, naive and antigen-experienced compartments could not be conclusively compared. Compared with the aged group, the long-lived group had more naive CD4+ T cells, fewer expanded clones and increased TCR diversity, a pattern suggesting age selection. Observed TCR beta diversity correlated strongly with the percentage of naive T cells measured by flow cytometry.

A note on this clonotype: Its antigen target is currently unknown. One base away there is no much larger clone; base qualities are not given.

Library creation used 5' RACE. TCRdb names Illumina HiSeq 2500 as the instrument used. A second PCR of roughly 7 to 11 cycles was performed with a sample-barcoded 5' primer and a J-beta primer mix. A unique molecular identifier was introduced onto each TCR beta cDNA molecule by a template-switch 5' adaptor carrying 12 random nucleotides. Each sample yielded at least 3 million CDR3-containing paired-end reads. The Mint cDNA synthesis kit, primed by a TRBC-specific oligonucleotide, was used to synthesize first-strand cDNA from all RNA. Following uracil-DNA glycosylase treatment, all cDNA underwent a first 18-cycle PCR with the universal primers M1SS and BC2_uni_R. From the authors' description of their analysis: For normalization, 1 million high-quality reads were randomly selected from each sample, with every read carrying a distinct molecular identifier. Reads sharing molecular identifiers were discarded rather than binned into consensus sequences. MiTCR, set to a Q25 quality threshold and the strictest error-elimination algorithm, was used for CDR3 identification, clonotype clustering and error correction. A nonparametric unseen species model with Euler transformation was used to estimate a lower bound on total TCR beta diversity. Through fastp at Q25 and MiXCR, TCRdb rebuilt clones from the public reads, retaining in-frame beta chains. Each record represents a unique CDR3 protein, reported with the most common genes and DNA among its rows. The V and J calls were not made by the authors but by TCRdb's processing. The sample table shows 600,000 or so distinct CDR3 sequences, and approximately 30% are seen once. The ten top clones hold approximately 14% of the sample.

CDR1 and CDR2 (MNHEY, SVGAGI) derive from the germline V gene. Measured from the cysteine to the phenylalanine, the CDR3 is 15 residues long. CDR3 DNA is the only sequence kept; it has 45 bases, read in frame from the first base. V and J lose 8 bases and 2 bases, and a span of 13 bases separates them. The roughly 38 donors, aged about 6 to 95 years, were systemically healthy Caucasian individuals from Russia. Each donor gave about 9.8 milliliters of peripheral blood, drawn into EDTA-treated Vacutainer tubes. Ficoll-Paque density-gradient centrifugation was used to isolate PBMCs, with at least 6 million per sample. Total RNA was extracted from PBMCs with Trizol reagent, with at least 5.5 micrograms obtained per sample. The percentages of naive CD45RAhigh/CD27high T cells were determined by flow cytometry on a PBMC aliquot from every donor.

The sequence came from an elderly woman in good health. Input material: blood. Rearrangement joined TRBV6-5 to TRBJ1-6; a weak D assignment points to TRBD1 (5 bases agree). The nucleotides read TGTGCCAGCCGGGGGAGGGGCGCCTATAATTCACCCCTCCACTTT. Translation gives CASRGRGAYNSPLHF.